This T cell receptor (beta chain) was captured in a study of T cells in Graves' hyperthyroidism and ophthalmopathy. The trim removed 10 bases at V and 0 bases at J, leaving 9 bases unmatched. Germline CDR1 MNHEY, CDR2 SMNVEV (reference sequence). The CDR3 has 16 residues. This clonotype turned up a few times. It was RNA transcripts that yielded the amplified TCR beta CDR3 regions. A first-round RT-PCR of the TCR CDR3 used the HTBI primer set. TCRdb recomputed calls from the multiplex PCR reads with MiXCR, one row per CDR3 protein. The sample has some 460,000 distinct CDR3 sequences, roughly 14% seen once.

The TCR was taken from a woman aged 18-29 years with Graves' hyperthyroidism. Sequenced sample: blood. V gene TRBV27 combines with J gene TRBJ1-6; 7 bases line up with TRBD1. In DNA, the CDR3 is TGTGCCACCAGGGCAGGGGGGTACTCCTATAATTCACCCCTCCACTTT. Amino acids: CATRAGGYSYNSPLHF.